The 2 T cell receptor beta chains below all came from one sample that was sequenced in a study of CD8+ T cells in alopecia areata. The sequencing template was cDNA reverse transcribed from extracted RNA. TCRdb's table, derived via immunoSEQ multiplex PCR, lists solely in-frame clones and lacks some. The table lists about 5,500 clones, under 80% of them singletons, with roughly 10% in the top ten. In alopecia areata patients, both lesional scalp punch biopsies and peripheral blood were collected. The sequenced sample was skin, obtained at week 0. These TCRs come from a human donor with alopecia areata.

This clone was observed a few times. This chain connects TRBV7-9 to TRBJ2-7, with a possible D match to TRBD1 (6 bases). CDR3 length equals 13 residues. Deletions cut 5 bases from V and 2 bases from J, with 10 bases between. Germline CDR1 and CDR2: SEHNR and FQNEAQ (reference sequence). The CDR3 DNA reads TGTGCCAGCAGCGACCGGACAGCCTACGAGCAGTACTTC. Its translation: CASSDRTAYEQYF.

The table lists this clone with a few counts. The junction shows a germline mismatch at one end, possibly a read error. The chain uses TRBV19 and TRBJ2-1; D perhaps matches TRBD1 (5 bases). The CDR3 runs 16 residues. Germline CDR1 LNHDA, CDR2 SQIVND (reference sequence). The CDR3 region is CACSTGHGAIYNEQFF. CDR3 nucleotides: TGTGCCTGTAGTACCGGACATGGAGCTATCTACAATGAGCAGTTCTTC.